This TCR beta chain was obtained from a study of OX40 agonist ivuxolimab in advanced cancers. A note on the overall study: Ivuxolimab, which targeted the costimulatory receptor OX40 (CD134), was an agonistic, fully human IgG2 monoclonal antibody. Intravenous ivuxolimab was administered to patients every 2 weeks at six dose levels: 0.01, 0.1, 0.3, 1.5, 3 and 10 mg/kg. Of the approximately 53 patients in dose escalation, around 20 had hepatocellular carcinoma, some 15 had melanoma, 9 had renal cell carcinoma and 9 had head and neck cancer. The dose-escalation cohort was over 70% male with a mean age of roughly 62 years, ranging from about 23 to 85. Patients were allowed to have had prior anti-PD-1, anti-PD-L1 or anti-CTLA-4 therapy, and approximately 39% of the dose-escalation patients had been treated with checkpoint inhibitors. Three dose-escalation patients achieved partial responses, one with hepatocellular carcinoma and two with cutaneous melanoma. The purpose of peripheral TCRbeta sequencing was to test whether ivuxolimab changed TCR sequence diversity and led to clonal T-cell expansion. The monotherapy dose-escalation portion (N of about 57 patients) of the phase I ivuxolimab trial is reported in the paper. What the study reported, not specific to this receptor: At doses of 0.1 to 3.0 mg/kg, clonal expansion of both CD4+ and CD8+ blood T cells was observed from baseline to week 6. In partial responders in the 0.1-3.0 mg/kg groups, normalized peripheral clonal expansion was found to be among the lowest, especially among CD8+ T cells. The antigen specificity of the peripheral T cells that underwent clonal expansion was not determined. After ivuxolimab, expanded clones were on average more numerous among CD8+ T cells than among CD4+ T cells. Low levels of normalized T-cell clonal expansion were also seen in some patients who did not respond.

Regarding this clone: Its antigen remains undetermined. Qualities for individual bases were not recorded, and no much larger clone is one base off.

For sequencing of the TCRbeta CDR3 region, genomic DNA was extracted from the sorted cells. The immunoSEQ Assay was used for sequencing of TCRbeta CDR3 regions. TCRdb's version of the immuneACCESS table is confined to in-frame rearrangements and falls short of the full clone set. An unresolved V gene accounts for under half of the shortfall where checked; the remainder is of unknown origin. A total of tens of thousands of clones appear in this sample, 75% to 90% of them only once. The leading ten clones occupy roughly an eighth of the sample. CDR1 is given as MNHEY and CDR2 as SVGAGI, both from the germline V gene. Clipping removes 4 bases from V and 7 bases from J, with 8 as the unmatched junction base count. From its cysteine to its phenylalanine, the CDR3 spans 14 amino acids. Only the CDR3 portion is preserved as DNA: 42 bases, with reading frame beginning at the first base. Patients with a history of autoimmune disease or receiving systemic immunosuppression were excluded from the trial. Peripheral blood for TCR sequencing was drawn from every dose cohort at baseline, at cycle 4 day 1 and at cycle 7 day 1. The samples were drawn from a first-in-human, open-label, multicenter phase I dose-escalation trial of ivuxolimab. The trial enrolled adults with locally advanced or metastatic head and neck squamous cell, hepatocellular, melanoma or renal cell carcinoma. Before TCR sequencing, CD4+ and CD8+ T cells were separately sorted from peripheral blood.

This specimen was CD4+ or CD8+ T cells sorted from blood, taken in a trial of the OX40 agonist ivuxolimab. The receptor's source is an adult with an advanced solid tumor such as melanoma, head and neck, liver or kidney cancer. The chain was built from TRBV6-5 and TRBJ1-2, with TRBD1 identical over 8 junction bases. The sequenced DNA is TGTGCCAGCAGTTTTGCGGGACAGGCTTCTGGCTACACCTTC. Its amino acids are CASSFAGQASGYTF.